The sequence of this T cell receptor beta chain was determined in a study of shared clonotypes between healthy human individuals. This clone was detected many times. The CDR3 spans 13 residues. V gave up 5 bases and J gave up 8 bases, with 13 bases separating them. Germline-derived CDR1 and CDR2 are SGHAT and FQDESV (reference sequence). Each sorted subset replicate got 200 ng genomic DNA, 30,000 or so genomes. The data were produced by immunoSEQ multiplex PCR, yet TCRdb's version contains in-frame clones alone and is incomplete. Among roughly 100,000 clones listed, less than 75% were seen once. The sequence came from a woman in her twenties or thirties in good health. Sequenced sample: memory CD8+ T cells sorted from blood. Subset noted: CD45RO+ cells pooled with CCR7-negative TemRA cells. This chain links TRBV11-1 with TRBJ2-1; tentatively, D is TRBD1 (5 bases). The CDR3 DNA reads as TGTGCCAGCAGCGCCACGTGGGGCTATGAGCAGTTCTTC. It yields the protein CASSATWGYEQFF.